The sequence of this T cell receptor beta chain was determined in a study of cytomegalovirus exposure and HLA in healthy donors. Study-wide context: The early release's HLA-typed donors yielded tens of millions of unique TCRs.

General study results and limits: Reports indicate that TCR beta sequences accurately predicted the HLA-A and HLA-B alleles of most subjects. Exclusion applied to some V segments, including TRBV6-2 and TRBV6-3, as they were indistinguishable.

CDR3 length equals 16 residues. Trimming cost V 4 bases and J 5 bases; bases outside gene matches: 9. Germline-derived CDR1 and CDR2 are MGHRA and YSYEKL. Points on this clone: As yet, its antigen is unknown.

Unrecorded immune exposures were likely, despite nominal health at sampling. PCR involved 60 Vbeta and 13 Jbeta primers. Assay: immunoSEQ multiplex PCR; the TCRdb copy retains only in-frame clones and omits some. The listing contains 200,000 or so clones. Sequencing used PBMCs. This chain joins TRBV4-1 and TRBJ2-7, with 12 bases that match TRBD2. The origin of this receptor is a boy between 5 and 17 years old in good health and CMV-seronegative. This CDR3 is CASSPRTSGTGNEQYF. The CDR3 DNA reads TGCGCCAGCAGCCCCCGGACTAGCGGGACGGGGAACGAGCAGTACTTC.